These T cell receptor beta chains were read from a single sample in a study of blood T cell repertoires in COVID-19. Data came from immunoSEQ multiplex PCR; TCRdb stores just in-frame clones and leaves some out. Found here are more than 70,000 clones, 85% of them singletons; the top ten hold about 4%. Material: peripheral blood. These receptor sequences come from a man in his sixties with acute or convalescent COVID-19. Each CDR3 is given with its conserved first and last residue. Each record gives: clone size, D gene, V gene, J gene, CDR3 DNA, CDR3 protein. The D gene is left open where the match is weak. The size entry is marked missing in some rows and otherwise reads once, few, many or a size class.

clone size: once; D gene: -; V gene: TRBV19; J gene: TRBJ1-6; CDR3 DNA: TGTGCCAGTAAGAGCCAAACCAAAATTACAGCAAATTCACCCCTCCACTTT; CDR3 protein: CASKSQTKITANSPLHF
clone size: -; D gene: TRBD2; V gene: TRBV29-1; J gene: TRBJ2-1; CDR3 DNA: TGCAGCGTTGAGACTAGCGGGGGCCTAGACAATGAGCAGTTCTTC; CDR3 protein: CSVETSGGLDNEQFF
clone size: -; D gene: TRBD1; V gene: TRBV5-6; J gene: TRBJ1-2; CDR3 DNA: TGTGCCAGCAGCGCCGGACAGGGCTATGGCTACACCTTC; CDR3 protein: CASSAGQGYGYTF
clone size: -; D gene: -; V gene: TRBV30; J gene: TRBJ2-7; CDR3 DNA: TGTGCCTGGAGTATCAGGGTCTACGAGCAGTACTTC; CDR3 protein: CAWSIRVYEQYF
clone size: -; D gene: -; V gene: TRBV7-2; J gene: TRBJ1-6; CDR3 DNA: TGTGCCAGCAGCTGGACAGTTTCACCCCTCCACTTT; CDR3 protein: CASSWTVSPLHF
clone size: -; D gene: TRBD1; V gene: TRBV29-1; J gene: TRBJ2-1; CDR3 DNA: TGCAGCGGGTCCGGGACAGGGGACAATGAGCAGTTCTTC; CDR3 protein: CSGSGTGDNEQFF
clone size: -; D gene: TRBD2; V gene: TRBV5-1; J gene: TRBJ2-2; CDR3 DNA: TGCGCCAGCAGCAAGACTAGCGGCACGAACACCGGGGAGCTGTTTTTT; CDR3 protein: CASSKTSGTNTGELFF
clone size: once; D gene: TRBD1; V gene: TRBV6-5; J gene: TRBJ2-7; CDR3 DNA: TGTGCCATCCCGGGACAGGGTGGTCGCGAGCAGTACTTC; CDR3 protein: CAIPGQGGREQYF
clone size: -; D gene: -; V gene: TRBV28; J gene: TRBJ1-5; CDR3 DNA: TGTGCCAGCAGTCCCCTGTCCCCCGGGGGGACGAATCAGCCCCAGCATTTT; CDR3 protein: CASSPLSPGGTNQPQHF
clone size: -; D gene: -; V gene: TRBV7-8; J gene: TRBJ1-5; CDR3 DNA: TGTGCCAGCAGCCCAGATGGGGGACATCCTCCAAATCAGCCCCAGCATTTT; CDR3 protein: CASSPDGGHPPNQPQHF
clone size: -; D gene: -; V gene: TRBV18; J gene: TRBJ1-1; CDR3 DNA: TGTGCCAGCTCACTTATGAACACTGAAGCTTTCTTT; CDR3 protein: CASSLMNTEAFF
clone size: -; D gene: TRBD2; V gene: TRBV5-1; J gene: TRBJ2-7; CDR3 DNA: TGCGCCAGCAGCTCGATACTAGCGGGCAGCTCCTACGAGCAGTACTTC; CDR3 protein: CASSSILAGSSYEQYF
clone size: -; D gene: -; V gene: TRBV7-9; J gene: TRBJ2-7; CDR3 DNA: TGTGCCAGCAGCTCGGCCGGGACTGTCTACGAGCAGTACTTC; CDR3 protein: CASSSAGTVYEQYF
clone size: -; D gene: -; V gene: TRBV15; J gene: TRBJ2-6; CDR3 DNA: TGTGCCACCAGCAGAGCCGGACAGCTCTCTGGGGCCAACGTCCTGACTTTC; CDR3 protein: CATSRAGQLSGANVLTF
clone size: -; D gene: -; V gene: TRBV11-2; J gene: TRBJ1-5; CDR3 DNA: TGTGCCAGCAGCTTAGGCGGAGGTGGTGGGCATCAGCCCCAGCATTTT; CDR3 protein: CASSLGGGGGHQPQHF
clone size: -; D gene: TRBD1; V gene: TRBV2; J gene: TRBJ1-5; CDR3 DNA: TGTGCCAGCAGTGGTACAGGGGGACAGGGCAATCAGCCCCAGCATTTT; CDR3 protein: CASSGTGGQGNQPQHF
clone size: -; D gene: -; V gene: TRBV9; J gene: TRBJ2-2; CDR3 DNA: TGTGCCAGCAGCGTAGCTGTGAACACCGGGGAGCTGTTTTTT; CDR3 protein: CASSVAVNTGELFF
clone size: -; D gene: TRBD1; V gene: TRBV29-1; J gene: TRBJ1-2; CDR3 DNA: TGCAGCGTTGAGTCAGGGGGCATTGGCTACACCTTC; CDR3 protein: CSVESGGIGYTF
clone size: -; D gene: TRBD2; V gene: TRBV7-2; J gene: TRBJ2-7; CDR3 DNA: TGTGCCAGCAGCCTCGGACTAGCGCTCACCTACGAGCAGTACTTC; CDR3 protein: CASSLGLALTYEQYF
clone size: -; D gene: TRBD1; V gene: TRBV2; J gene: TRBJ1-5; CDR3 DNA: TGTGCCAGCAGAGCACCGGGACAGGGGGGTCAGCCCCAGCATTTT; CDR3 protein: CASRAPGQGGQPQHF
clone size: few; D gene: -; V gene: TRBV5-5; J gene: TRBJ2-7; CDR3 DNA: TGTGCCAGCAGCGGGCAGGACTCCTACGAGCAGTACTTC; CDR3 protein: CASSGQDSYEQYF
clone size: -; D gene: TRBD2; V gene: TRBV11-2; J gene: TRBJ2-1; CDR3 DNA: TGTGCCAGCAGCTACGGGACTAGCGGGAGATTCAATGAGCAGTTCTTC; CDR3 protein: CASSYGTSGRFNEQFF
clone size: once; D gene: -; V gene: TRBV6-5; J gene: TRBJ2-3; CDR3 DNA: TGTGCCAGCCTAAGCTCCGGGACACTTACGCAGTATTTT; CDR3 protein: CASLSSGTLTQYF
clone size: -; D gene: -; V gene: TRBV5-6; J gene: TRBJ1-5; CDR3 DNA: TGTGCCAGCAGCTTGGCCAGTAACCAGCCCCAGCATTTT; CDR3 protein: CASSLASNQPQHF